What follows are 12 T cell receptor beta chains derived from one specimen sequenced in a study of monozygotic twins with inflammatory bowel disease. TCRdb re-called the 5' RACE reads and catalogs CDR3 proteins one per entry, DNA excluded. Its table records about 160,000 distinct CDR3 sequences. The sequencing input was blood. These receptors came from a human donor with ulcerative colitis or Crohn's disease, or a healthy co-twin of an affected twin (not recorded which).

V is TRBV28 and J is TRBJ1-2; TCRdb lists TRBD1, though no DNA is available to test this call. The CDR3 consists of 13 residues. CDR1 MDHEN and CDR2 SYDVKM come from the germline V gene. The CDR3 sequence is CASLFGGGYGYTF.

The chain links TRBV28 to TRBJ2-7; TCRdb proposes TRBD1, but this gene call is untestable without DNA. The V gene's germline CDR1 is MDHEN and CDR2 SYDVKM. This CDR3 comprises 13 residues. This CDR3 reads CASRSPRRAEQYF.

The chain combines TRBV7-7 with TRBJ2-7; without DNA, the TCRdb call of TRBD1 cannot be checked. The germline V gene encodes CDR1 SSHAT and CDR2 FNYEAQ (reference sequence). This CDR3 contains 14 residues. The CDR3 protein is CASSLGDGSYEQYF.

The CDR3: CASSLLDTGFTPGAKNIQYF. The J gene is TRBJ2-4, the V gene TRBV12-3 or TRBV12-4; the D call from TCRdb, TRBD1, cannot be confirmed without DNA. This CDR3 region has 20 residues.

The chain recombines TRBV29-1 with TRBJ2-1; without DNA, the TCRdb call of TRBD1 cannot be checked. The germline V gene has CDR1 SQVTM and CDR2 ANQGSEA. This CDR3 has 13 amino acids. Here the CDR3 reads CSKLGQGNNEQFF.

V is TRBV5-4 and J is TRBJ2-1; TCRdb names TRBD2, which stays unverified in the absence of DNA. The CDR3 has 17 amino acids. Germline-derived CDR1 and CDR2 are SGHNT and YYREEE (reference sequence). The chain's CDR3 is CASSLAIRTSTKNEQFF.

The V gene is TRBV27, the J gene TRBJ1-2. The CDR3 extends over 13 amino acids. Germline V gene sequence: CDR1 MNHEY, CDR2 SMNVEV (reference sequence). CDR3 sequence: CASSLSVSNGYTF.

This chain uses TRBV12-3 or TRBV12-4 with TRBJ1-1; TCRdb indicates TRBD1, and absent DNA this call remains unverified. The CDR3 sequence is 15 residues long. CDR3 sequence: CASRSGRGLNTEAFF.

The genes are TRBV20-1 and TRBJ1-3; the TCRdb D gene call, TRBD1, has no DNA to confirm it. There are 17 residues in the CDR3. Germline CDR1 reads DFQATT; CDR2 reads SNEGSKA (reference sequence). The CDR3 spells CSARLLRTGGAGNTIYF.

This chain connects TRBV30 to TRBJ1-1. The germline V gene encodes CDR1 GTSNPN and CDR2 SVGIG (reference sequence). The length of the CDR3 is 14 residues. CDR3 protein: CAYLWGKPNTEAFF.

The genes are TRBV5-1 and TRBJ1-2; TCRdb's D gene call, TRBD1, goes unchecked for lack of DNA. The germline V gene encodes CDR1 SGHRS and CDR2 YFSETQ. This CDR3 has 14 amino acids. CDR3 region: CASSLGTTAYGYTF.

The chain links TRBV2 to TRBJ2-7. Germline CDR1 SNHLY, CDR2 FYNNEI. The CDR3 has 12 residues. CDR3 loop: CASMEIVYEQYF.